This T cell receptor beta chain stems from a study of graft-versus-host responses after intestinal transplantation. Clones were sequenced by immunoSEQ multiplex PCR, and TCRdb holds only the in-frame ones, with some missing. This sample yields more than 90,000 clones, of which approximately 94% are seen a single time; 0.2% to 0.25% belongs to the top ten. As to this clone: The antigen is not known.

CDR3 size: 13 residues. Trimming removed 1 base from V and 8 bases from J, with 11 bases in between. The receptor comes from a human donor who was the organ donor for an intestinal transplant. The sample in question was unstimulated CD4+ T cells sorted from spleen or lymph node cells, obtained before transplant. The chain carries TRBV23-1 and TRBJ1-2, with no clear D. TRBV23-1 has ORF status, its function being uncertain. The CDR3 DNA reads as TGCGCCAGCAGTCAATTAGTAGTTGACGGCTACACCTTC. Translation gives CASSQLVVDGYTF.